This T cell receptor (beta chain) is drawn from a study of T-cell memory formation after mild COVID-19. TCRdb independently ran MiXCR on the 5' RACE reads; one entry per CDR3 protein. Here the sample spans 150,000 to 200,000 distinct CDR3 sequences, 11% being singletons. This clonotype occurred many times. The CDR3 sequence is 11 residues long. V was cut by 7 bases and J by 3 bases, with 7 bases left in between. Germline V lookup: CDR1 LGHNT, CDR2 FRNRAP. The receptor was isolated from a man aged 18 to 35 who had mild COVID-19 (a few samples of this study predate the infection). Cell type and time point are not known. The sequencing input was PBMCs or a T cell subset sorted from them (not recorded which). The chain joins TRBV12-5 to TRBJ2-7; D is undetermined. The CDR3 sequence: CASAKNYEQYF. The CDR3 DNA is TGTGCTAGTGCTAAAAACTACGAGCAGTACTTC.